This T cell receptor (beta chain) was found in a study of blood T cell repertoires in COVID-19. Turning to the study itself: COVID-19 samples, acute and convalescent, were from the United States, Italy and Spain.

The CDR3 runs 14 residues. V lost 4 bases and J lost 2, with 12 bases in between. Per germline, CDR1 LGHDT and CDR2 YNNKEL (reference sequence). Authors' processing steps: From reference gene primer amplification, estimates of nucleated cell counts were derived. Data came from immunoSEQ multiplex PCR; TCRdb stores just in-frame clones and leaves some out. Clone size and V and J calls were adopted from that table, with D and trimming inferred from the DNA. The sample carries 45,000 to 50,000 clones, roughly 84% recorded once. The V call is TRBV3-1 (or the pseudogene TRBV3-2), the J call TRBJ2-7; D is undetermined. The sample comprised peripheral blood. The source of this sequence is a man between 65 and 85 years old with acute or convalescent COVID-19. In DNA, the CDR3 is TGTGCCAGCAGCCGGGCCTTTGGTACCTACGAGCAGTACTTC. Its protein product is CASSRAFGTYEQYF.